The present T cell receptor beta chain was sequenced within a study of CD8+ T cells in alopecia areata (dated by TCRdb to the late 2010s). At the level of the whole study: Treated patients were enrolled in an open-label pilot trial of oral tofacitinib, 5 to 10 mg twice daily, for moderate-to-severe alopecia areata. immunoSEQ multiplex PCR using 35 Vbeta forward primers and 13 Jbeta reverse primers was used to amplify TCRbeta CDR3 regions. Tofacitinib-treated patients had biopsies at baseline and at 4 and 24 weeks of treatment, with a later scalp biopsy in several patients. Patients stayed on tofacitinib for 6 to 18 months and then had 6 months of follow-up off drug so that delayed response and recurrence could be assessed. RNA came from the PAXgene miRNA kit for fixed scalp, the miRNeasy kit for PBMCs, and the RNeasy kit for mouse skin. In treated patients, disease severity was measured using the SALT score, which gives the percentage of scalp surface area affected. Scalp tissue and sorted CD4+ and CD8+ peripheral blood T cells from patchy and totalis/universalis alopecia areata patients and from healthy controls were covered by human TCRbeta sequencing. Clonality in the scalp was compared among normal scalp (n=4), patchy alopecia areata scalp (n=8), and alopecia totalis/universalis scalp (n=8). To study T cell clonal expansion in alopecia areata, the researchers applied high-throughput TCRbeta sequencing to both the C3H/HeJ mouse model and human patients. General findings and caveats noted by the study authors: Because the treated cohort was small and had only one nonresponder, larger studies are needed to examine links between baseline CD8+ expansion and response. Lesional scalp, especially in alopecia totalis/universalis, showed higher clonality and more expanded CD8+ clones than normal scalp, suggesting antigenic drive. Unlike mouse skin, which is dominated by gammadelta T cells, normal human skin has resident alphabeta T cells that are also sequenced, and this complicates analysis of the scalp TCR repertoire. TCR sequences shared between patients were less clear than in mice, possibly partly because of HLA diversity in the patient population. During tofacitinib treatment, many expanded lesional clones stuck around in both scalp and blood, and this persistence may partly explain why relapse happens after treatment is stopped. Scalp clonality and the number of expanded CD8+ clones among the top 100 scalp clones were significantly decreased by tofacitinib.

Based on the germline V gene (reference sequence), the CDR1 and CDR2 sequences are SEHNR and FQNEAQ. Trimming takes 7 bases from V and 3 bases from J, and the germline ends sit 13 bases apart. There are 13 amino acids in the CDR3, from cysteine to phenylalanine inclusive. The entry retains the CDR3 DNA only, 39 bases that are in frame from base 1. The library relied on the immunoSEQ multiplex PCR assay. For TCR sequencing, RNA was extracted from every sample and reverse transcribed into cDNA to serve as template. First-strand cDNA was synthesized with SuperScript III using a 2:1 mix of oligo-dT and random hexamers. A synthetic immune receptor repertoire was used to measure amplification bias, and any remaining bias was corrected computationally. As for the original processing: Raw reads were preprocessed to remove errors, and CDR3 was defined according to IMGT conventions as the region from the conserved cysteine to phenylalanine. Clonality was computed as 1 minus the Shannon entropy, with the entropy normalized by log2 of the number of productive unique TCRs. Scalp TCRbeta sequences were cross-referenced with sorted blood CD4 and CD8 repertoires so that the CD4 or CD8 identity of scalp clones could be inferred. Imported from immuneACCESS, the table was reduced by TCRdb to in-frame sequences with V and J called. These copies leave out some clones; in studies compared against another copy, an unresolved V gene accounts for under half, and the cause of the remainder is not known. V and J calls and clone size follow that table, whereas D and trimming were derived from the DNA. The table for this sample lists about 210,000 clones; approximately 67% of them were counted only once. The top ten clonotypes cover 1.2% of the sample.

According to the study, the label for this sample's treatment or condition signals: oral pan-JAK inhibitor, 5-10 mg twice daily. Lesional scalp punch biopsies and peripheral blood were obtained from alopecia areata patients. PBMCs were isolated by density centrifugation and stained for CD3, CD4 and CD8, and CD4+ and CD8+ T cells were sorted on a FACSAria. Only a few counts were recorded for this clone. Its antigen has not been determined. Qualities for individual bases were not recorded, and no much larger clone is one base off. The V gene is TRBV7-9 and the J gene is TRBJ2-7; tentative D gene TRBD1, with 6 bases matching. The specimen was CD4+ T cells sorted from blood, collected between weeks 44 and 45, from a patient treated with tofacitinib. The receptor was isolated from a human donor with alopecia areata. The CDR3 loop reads CASTRQDDYEQYF. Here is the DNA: TGTGCCAGCACCCGACAGGATGACTACGAGCAGTACTTC.